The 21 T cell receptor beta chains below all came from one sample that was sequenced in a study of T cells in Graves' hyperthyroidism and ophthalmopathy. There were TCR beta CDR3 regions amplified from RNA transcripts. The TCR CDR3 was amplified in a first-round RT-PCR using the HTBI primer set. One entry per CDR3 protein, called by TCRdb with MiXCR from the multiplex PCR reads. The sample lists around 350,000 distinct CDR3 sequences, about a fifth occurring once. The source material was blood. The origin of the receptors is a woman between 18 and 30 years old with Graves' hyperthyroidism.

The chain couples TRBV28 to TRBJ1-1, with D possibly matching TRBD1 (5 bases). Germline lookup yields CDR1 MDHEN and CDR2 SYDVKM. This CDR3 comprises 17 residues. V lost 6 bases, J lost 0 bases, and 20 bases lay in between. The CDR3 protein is CASRLLAGRLMNTEAFF. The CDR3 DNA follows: TGTGCCAGCAGACTCTTGGCAGGGAGATTGATGAACACTGAAGCTTTCTTT.

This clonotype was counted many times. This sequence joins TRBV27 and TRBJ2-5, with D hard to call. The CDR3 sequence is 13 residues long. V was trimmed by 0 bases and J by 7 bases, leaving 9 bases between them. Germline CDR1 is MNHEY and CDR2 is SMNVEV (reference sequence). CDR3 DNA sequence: TGTGCCAGCAGTTTATCGCCGCCCGGGACCCAGTACTTC. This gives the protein CASSLSPPGTQYF.

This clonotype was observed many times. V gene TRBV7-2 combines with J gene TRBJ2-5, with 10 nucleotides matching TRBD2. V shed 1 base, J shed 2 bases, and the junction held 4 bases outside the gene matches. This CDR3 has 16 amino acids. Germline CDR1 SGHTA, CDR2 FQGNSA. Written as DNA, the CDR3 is TGTGCCAGCAGCTTAGGGCCAGCGGGGGGGCAAGAGACCCAGTACTTC. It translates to CASSLGPAGGQETQYF.

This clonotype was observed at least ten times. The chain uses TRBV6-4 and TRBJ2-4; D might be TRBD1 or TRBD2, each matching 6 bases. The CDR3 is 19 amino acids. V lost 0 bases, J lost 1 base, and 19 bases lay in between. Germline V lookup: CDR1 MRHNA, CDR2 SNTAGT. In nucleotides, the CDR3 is TGTGCCAGCAGTGACTCGGCAGGGGAGGTCGGAAAGGCCAAAAACATTCAGTACTTC. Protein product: CASSDSAGEVGKAKNIQYF.

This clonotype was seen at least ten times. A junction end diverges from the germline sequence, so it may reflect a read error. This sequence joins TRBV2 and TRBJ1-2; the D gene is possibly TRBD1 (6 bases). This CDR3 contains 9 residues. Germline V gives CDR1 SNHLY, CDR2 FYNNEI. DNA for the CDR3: TGTGCCAGCAGTCAACAGGGAGTCTTC. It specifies CASSQQGVF.

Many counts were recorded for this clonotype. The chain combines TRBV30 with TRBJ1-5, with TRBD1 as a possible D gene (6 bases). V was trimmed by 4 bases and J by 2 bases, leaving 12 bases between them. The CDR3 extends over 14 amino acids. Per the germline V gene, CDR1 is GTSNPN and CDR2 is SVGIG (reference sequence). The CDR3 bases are TGTGCCTGGAAGAACAGGGCGGGCAATCAGCCCCAGCATTTT. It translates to CAWKNRAGNQPQHF.

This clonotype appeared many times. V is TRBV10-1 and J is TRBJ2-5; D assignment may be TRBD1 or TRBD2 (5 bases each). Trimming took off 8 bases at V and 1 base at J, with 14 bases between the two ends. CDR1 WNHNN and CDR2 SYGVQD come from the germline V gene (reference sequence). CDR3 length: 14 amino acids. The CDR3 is CASLEGRCQETQYF. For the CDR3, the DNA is TGCGCCAGCCTCGAGGGACGCTGCCAAGAGACCCAGTACTTC.

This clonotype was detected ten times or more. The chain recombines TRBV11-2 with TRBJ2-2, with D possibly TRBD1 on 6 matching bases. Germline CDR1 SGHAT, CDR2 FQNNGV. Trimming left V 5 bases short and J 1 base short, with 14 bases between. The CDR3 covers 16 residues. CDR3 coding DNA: TGTGCCAGCAGCCCAGCCGGGACAAAGAACACCGGGGAGCTGTTTTTT. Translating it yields CASSPAGTKNTGELFF.

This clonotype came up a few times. The CDR3 DNA reads as TGCAGTGCCCCCCTGGGGGGGGTTGGCACAGATACGCAGTATTTT. As protein: CSAPLGGVGTDTQYF. The rearrangement uses TRBV20-1 and TRBJ2-3; 7 bases match TRBD2. The trim removed 6 bases at V and 1 base at J, leaving 10 bases unmatched. The CDR3 consists of 15 residues. CDR1 DFQATT and CDR2 SNEGSKA come from the germline V gene (reference sequence).

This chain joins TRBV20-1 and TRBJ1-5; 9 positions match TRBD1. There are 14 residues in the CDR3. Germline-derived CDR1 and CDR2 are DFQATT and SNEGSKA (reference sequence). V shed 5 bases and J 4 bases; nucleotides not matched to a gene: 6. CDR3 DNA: TGCAGTGCTTTTACAGGGGGCGGGAATCAGCCCCAGCATTTT. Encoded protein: CSAFTGGGNQPQHF.

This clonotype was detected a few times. The CDR3 spells CATSDFGTGDTGELFF. The CDR3 coding sequence is TGTGCCACCAGTGATTTCGGGACAGGGGACACCGGGGAGCTGTTTTTT. This rearrangement joins TRBV24-1 to TRBJ2-2, with 10 bases fitting TRBD1. V shed 1 base, J shed 3 bases, and the junction held 1 base outside the gene matches. The CDR3 sequence is 16 residues long. Germline assignment: CDR1 KGHDR and CDR2 SFDVKD.

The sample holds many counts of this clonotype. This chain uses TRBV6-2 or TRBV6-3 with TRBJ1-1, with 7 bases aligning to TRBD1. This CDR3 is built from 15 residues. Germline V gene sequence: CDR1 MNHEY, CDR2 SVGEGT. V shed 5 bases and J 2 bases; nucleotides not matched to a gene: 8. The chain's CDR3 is CASSPFGTANTEAFF. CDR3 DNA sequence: TGTGCCAGCAGTCCTTTCGGGACAGCCAACACTGAAGCTTTCTTT.

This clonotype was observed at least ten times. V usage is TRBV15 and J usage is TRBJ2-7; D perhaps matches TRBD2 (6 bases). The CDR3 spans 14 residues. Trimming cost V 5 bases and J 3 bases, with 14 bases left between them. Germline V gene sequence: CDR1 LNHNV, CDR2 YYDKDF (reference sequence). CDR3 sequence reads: CATSLERVVYEQYF. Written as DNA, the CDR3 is TGTGCCACCAGCCTCGAGCGGGTGGTCTACGAGCAGTACTTC.

The CDR3 loop is CASSYTSGMGPYEQYF. DNA of the CDR3: TGTGCCAGCAGTTACACTAGCGGGATGGGACCCTACGAGCAGTACTTC. This sequence joins TRBV6-5 and TRBJ2-7; 10 nucleotides agree with TRBD2. The CDR3 length is 16 residues. The germline V gene encodes CDR1 MNHEY and CDR2 SVGAGI. V dropped 2 bases and J dropped 2; count of bases not matched to a gene: 6.

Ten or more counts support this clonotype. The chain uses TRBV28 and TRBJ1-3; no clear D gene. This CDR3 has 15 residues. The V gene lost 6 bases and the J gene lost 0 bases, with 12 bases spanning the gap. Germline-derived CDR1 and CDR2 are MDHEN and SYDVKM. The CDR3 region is CASSFLKISGNTIYF. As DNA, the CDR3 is TGTGCCAGCAGCTTTTTAAAGATCTCTGGAAACACCATATATTTT. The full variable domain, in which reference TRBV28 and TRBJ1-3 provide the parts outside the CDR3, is DVKVTQSSRYLVKRTGEKVFLECVQDMDHENMFWYRQDPGLGLRLIYFSYDVKMKEKGDIPEGYSVSREKKERFSLILESASTNQTSMYLCASSFLKISGNTIYFGEGSWLTVV.

The CDR3 coding sequence is TGTGCCAGCAGCTTAGGCGGGAGTGGCCCCCAAGAGACCCAGTACTTC. It codes for CASSLGGSGPQETQYF. The chain employs TRBV7-2 and TRBJ2-5; 7 bases match TRBD2. CDR1 and CDR2 (germline): SGHTA, FQGNSA. The CDR3 is made up of 16 amino acids. The V and J ends lost 1 base and 1 base, in that order; junction bases with no gene match: 6.

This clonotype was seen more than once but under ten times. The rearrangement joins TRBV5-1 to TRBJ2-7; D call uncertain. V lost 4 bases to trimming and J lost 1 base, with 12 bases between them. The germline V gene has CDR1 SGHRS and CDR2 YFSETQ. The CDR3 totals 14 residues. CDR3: CASSIGDRSYEQYF. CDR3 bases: TGCGCCAGCAGCATTGGAGACCGATCCTACGAGCAGTACTTC.

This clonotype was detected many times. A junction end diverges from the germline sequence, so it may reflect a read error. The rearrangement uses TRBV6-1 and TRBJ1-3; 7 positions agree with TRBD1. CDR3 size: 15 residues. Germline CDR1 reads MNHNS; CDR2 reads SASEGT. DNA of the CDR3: TGTGCCAGCAGTCAGGGGGGGTCCTCTAGAAACACCATATATTTT. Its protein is CASSQGGSSRNTIYF.

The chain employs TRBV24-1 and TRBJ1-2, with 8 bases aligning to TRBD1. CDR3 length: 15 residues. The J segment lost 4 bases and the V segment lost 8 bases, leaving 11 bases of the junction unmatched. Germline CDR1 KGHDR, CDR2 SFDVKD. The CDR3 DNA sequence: TGTGCCACCACCCCTGGGGCAGGGGGCAGCTATGGCTACACCTTC. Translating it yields CATTPGAGGSYGYTF.

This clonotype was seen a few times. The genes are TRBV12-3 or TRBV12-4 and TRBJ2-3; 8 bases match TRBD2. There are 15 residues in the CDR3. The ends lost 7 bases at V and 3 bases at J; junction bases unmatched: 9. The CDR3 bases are TGTGCCAGCATCCCCACGGGGGGGGTTACAGATACGCAGTATTTT. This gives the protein CASIPTGGVTDTQYF.

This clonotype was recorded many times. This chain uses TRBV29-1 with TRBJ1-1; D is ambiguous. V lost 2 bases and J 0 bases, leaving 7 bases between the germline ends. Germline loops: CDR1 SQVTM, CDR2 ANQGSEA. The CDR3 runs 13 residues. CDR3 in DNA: TGCAGCGTTGAAAGACGGATGAACACTGAAGCTTTCTTT. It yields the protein CSVERRMNTEAFF. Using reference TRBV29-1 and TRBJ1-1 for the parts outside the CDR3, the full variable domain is SAVISQKPSRDICQRGTSLTIQCQVDSQVTMMFWYRQQPGQSLTLIATANQGSEATYESGFVIDKFPISRPNLTFSTLTVSNMSPEDSSIYLCSVERRMNTEAFFGQGTRLTVV.